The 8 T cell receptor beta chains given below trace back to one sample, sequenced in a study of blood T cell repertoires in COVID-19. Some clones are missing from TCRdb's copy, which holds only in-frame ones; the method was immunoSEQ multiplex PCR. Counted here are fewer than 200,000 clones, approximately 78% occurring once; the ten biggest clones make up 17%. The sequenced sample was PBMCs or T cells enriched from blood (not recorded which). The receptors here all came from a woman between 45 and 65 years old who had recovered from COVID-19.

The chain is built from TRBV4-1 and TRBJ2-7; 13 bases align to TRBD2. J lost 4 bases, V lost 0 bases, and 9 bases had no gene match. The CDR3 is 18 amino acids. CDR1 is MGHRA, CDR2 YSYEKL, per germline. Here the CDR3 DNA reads TGCGCCAGCAGCCAAGATCGAGGACTAGCGGGAGCGCTATACGAGCAGTACTTC. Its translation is CASSQDRGLAGALYEQYF.

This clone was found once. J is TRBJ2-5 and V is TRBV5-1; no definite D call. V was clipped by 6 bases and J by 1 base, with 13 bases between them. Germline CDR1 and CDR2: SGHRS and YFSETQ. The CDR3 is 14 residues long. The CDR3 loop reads CASKPNTLQETQYF. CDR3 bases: TGCGCCAGCAAGCCAAATACGCTCCAAGAGACCCAGTACTTC.

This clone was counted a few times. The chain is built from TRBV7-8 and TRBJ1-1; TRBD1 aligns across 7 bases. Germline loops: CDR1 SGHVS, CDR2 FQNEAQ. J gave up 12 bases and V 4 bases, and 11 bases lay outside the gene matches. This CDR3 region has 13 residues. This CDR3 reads CASSSNWRGPPFF. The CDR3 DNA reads TGTGCCAGCAGCTCGAACTGGAGGGGGCCCCCTTTCTTT.

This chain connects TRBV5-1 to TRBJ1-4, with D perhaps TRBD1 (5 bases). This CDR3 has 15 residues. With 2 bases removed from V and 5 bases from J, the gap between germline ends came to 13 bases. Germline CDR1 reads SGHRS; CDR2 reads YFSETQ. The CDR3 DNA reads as TGCGCCAGCAGCTTTGTCGCGGGGGTGAATGAAAAACTGTTTTTT. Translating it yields CASSFVAGVNEKLFF. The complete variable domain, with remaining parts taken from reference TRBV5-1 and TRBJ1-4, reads KAGVTQTPRYLIKTRGQQVTLSCSPISGHRSVSWYQQTPGQGLQFLFEYFSETQRNKGNFPGRFSGRQFSNSRSEMNVSTLELGDSALYLCASSFVAGVNEKLFFGSGTQLSVL.

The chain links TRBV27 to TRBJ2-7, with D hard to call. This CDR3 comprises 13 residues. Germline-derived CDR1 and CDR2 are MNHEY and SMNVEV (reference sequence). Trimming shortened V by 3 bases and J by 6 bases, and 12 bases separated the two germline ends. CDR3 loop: CASSFYGEGEQYF. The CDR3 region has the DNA TGTGCCAGCAGTTTTTATGGAGAAGGCGAGCAGTACTTC.

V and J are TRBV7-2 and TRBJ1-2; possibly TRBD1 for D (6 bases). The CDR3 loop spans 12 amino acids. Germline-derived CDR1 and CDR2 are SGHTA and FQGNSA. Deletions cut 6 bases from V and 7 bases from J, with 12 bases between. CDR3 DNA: TGTGCCAGCAGTCGACAGGCAGGTGGCTACACCTTC. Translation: CASSRQAGGYTF. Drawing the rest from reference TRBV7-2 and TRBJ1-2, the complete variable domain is GAGVSQSPSNKVTEKGKDVELRCDPISGHTALYWYRQSLGQGLEFLIYFQGNSAPDKSGLPSDRFSAERTGGSVSTLTIQRTQQEDSAVYLCASSRQAGGYTFGSGTRLTVV.

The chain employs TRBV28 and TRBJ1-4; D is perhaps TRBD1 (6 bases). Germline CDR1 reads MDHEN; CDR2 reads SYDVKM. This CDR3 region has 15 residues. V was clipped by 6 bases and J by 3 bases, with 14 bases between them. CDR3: CASSPQTGPNEKLFF. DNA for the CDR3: TGTGCCAGCAGCCCGCAGACAGGTCCTAATGAAAAACTGTTTTTT. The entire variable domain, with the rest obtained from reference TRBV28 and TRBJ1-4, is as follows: DVKVTQSSRYLVKRTGEKVFLECVQDMDHENMFWYRQDPGLGLRLIYFSYDVKMKEKGDIPEGYSVSREKKERFSLILESASTNQTSMYLCASSPQTGPNEKLFFGSGTQLSVL.

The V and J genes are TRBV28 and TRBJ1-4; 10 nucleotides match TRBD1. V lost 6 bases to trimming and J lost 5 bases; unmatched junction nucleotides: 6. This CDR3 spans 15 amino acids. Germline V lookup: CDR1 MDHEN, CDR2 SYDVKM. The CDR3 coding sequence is TGTGCCAGCAGGGAATCGGGACAGGGGAATGAAAAACTGTTTTTT. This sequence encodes CASRESGQGNEKLFF.